This T cell receptor beta chain was documented in a study of blood T cell repertoires in COVID-19. With respect to this clone: Additional DNA sequences in this sample encode the identical CDR3.

The repertoire was sequenced with immunoSEQ multiplex PCR; TCRdb's copy has only in-frame clones and lacks some. The profile shows under 400,000 clones, roughly 88% of them singletons. V was pared by 3 bases and J by 4 bases, with 10 bases between. Per the germline V gene, CDR1 is LNHDA and CDR2 is SQIVND (reference sequence). CDR3 length equals 14 residues. The TCR sequence derives from a woman in her 30s with COVID-19, enrolled during active disease. Sequenced material: peripheral blood. The J gene is TRBJ1-5, the V gene TRBV19; tentative D call: TRBD1 (5 bases). CDR3 nucleotides: TGTGCCAGTAGTATCCGGGACTTTAATCAGCCCCAGCATTTT. It is translated as CASSIRDFNQPQHF.